These 16 T cell receptor beta chains share one sample of origin, sequenced in a study of control samples from healthy donors and cancer patients. The repertoire was sequenced with immunoSEQ multiplex PCR; TCRdb's copy has only in-frame clones and lacks some. The table includes around 120,000 clones, roughly nine tenths detected once. The sequencing sample was made of PBMCs. These receptor sequences come from a woman in her forties or fifties with colorectal cancer.

This clone was seen once. The CDR3 sequence: CAWSRQGVRGALHF. The CDR3 DNA is TGTGCCTGGAGTAGGCAGGGGGTCAGAGGAGCCCTCCACTTT. The chain uses TRBV30 and TRBJ1-6; the match to TRBD1 covers 7 bases. Unmatched junction bases numbered 12, after V lost 2 bases and J lost 14 bases. The length of the CDR3 is 14 residues. Germline V gene lookup returns CDR1 GTSNPN and CDR2 SVGIG (reference sequence).

The V gene is TRBV28, the J gene TRBJ1-4; D gene ambiguous. This CDR3 has 16 amino acids. The V end was cut by 2 bases, the J end by 0 bases, with 10 bases between. In germline, CDR1 is MDHEN, CDR2 SYDVKM. CDR3 region: CASSLGGGATNEKLFF. CDR3 DNA sequence: TGTGCCAGCAGTTTAGGCGGCGGTGCAACTAATGAAAAACTGTTTTTT.

The gene calls are TRBV7-9 and TRBJ2-2, with D hard to call. V shed 1 base and J shed 5 bases, with 14 bases lying between them. The CDR3 has 16 amino acids. The germline V gene encodes CDR1 SEHNR and CDR2 FQNEAQ (reference sequence). CDR3 residues: CASSLVAGYSTGELFF. CDR3 DNA: TGTGCCAGCAGCTTAGTAGCCGGGTATAGTACCGGGGAGCTGTTTTTT.

This chain links TRBV27 with TRBJ2-1, with D perhaps being TRBD1 or TRBD2 (6 bases each). Trimming removed 6 bases from V and 9 bases from J, with 33 bases in between. The CDR3 contains 19 residues. Germline assignment: CDR1 MNHEY and CDR2 SMNVEV (reference sequence). The CDR3 is CASSHRAGGIRTPRVEQFF. The DNA for the CDR3 is TGTGCCAGCAGCCACAGAGCCGGGGGCATCCGGACCCCCCGTGTTGAGCAGTTCTTC.

The gene calls are TRBV6-5 and TRBJ2-5; 9 bases agree with TRBD2. Germline V lookup: CDR1 MNHEY, CDR2 SVGAGI. The CDR3 contains 15 residues. Trimming removed 6 bases from V and 2 bases from J; junction bases left unmatched: 7. CDR3 residues: CASSRVTSGQETQYF. The DNA for the CDR3 is TGTGCCAGCAGCCGGGTGACTAGCGGTCAAGAGACCCAGTACTTC.

This rearrangement joins TRBV6-1 to TRBJ1-2, with a possible D match to TRBD1 (6 bases). From germline, CDR1 is MNHNS and CDR2 SASEGT. The V and J ends lost 1 base and 7 bases respectively, with 10 bases between them. This CDR3 contains 13 residues. DNA of the CDR3: TGTGCCAGCAGTGAAGACAGGGTAGGTGGCTACACCTTC. The encoded protein is CASSEDRVGGYTF.

This clone was seen a single time. The V and J genes are TRBV19 and TRBJ1-5; possible D gene TRBD1, 5 bases. Germline CDR1 LNHDA, CDR2 SQIVND (reference sequence). This CDR3 has 15 amino acids. Trimming took 2 bases from V and 3 from J, leaving 11 bases between them. The CDR3 loop reads CASSIFGGNNQPQHF. The CDR3 region has the DNA TGTGCCAGTAGTATATTTGGGGGAAACAATCAGCCCCAGCATTTT.

The count of this clone is one. The V and J genes are TRBV5-1 and TRBJ1-3, with unresolved D. V was pared by 0 bases and J by 0 bases, with 7 bases between. Germline CDR1 is SGHRS and CDR2 is YFSETQ. This CDR3 has 15 amino acids. The CDR3 protein is CASSLGPGSGNTIYF. The CDR3 region has the DNA TGCGCCAGCAGCTTGGGCCCCGGCTCTGGAAACACCATATATTTT.

The rearrangement joins TRBV20-1 to TRBJ1-5, with D hard to call. Trimming removed 3 bases at V and 2 bases at J, with 8 bases between. Germline V CDR1 and CDR2: DFQATT, SNEGSKA (reference sequence). The CDR3 contains 13 residues. CDR3: CSASSNGNQPQHF. The CDR3, as DNA: TGCAGTGCTAGTTCCAACGGCAATCAGCCCCAGCATTTT.

V gene TRBV27 combines with J gene TRBJ1-1; D remains ambiguous. CDR1 MNHEY and CDR2 SMNVEV come from the germline V gene (reference sequence). Trimming stripped 1 base from V and 5 bases from J, with 8 bases between. This CDR3 has 13 residues. The chain's CDR3 is CASSLFRETEAFF. DNA for the CDR3: TGTGCCAGCAGTTTATTTCGGGAAACTGAAGCTTTCTTT.

J is TRBJ2-7 and V is TRBV2, with 7 positions matching TRBD1. V shed 4 bases, J shed 4 bases, and the junction held 7 bases outside the gene matches. This CDR3 region has 14 residues. Germline V gives CDR1 SNHLY, CDR2 FYNNEI. The CDR3 reads CASSVGNRGYEQYF. As DNA, the CDR3 is TGTGCCAGCAGTGTCGGAAACAGGGGATACGAGCAGTACTTC.

This chain uses TRBV9 with TRBJ1-5; no clear D. Deletions cut 0 bases from V and 6 bases from J, with 13 bases between. The CDR3 runs to 15 residues. From germline, CDR1 is SGDLS and CDR2 YYNGEE. The CDR3 spells CASSVGDVEGQPQHF. CDR3 nucleotide sequence: TGTGCCAGCAGCGTAGGCGATGTGGAGGGTCAGCCCCAGCATTTT.

The CDR3 DNA reads as TGTGCCAGCAATACCGGGACAGGGAGCACAGATACGCAGTATTTT. Protein product: CASNTGTGSTDTQYF. The J gene is TRBJ2-3, the V gene TRBV28; 9 bases are a match to TRBD1. CDR3 length: 15 amino acids. Germline V gives CDR1 MDHEN, CDR2 SYDVKM. The V gene end was trimmed by 7 bases and the J gene end by 0 bases; junction bases not matched to a gene: 5.

This rearrangement joins TRBV14 to TRBJ2-5; 8 nucleotides match TRBD2. V trimming: 4 bases; J trimming: 2 bases; junction bases outside the gene matches: 6. The CDR3 loop spans 15 amino acids. From germline, CDR1 is SGHDN and CDR2 FVKESK. The CDR3: CASSRNVAGQETQYF. As DNA, the CDR3 is TGTGCCAGCAGCCGAAATGTAGCGGGGCAAGAGACCCAGTACTTC.

V is TRBV6-1 and J is TRBJ2-3; 7 nucleotides align to TRBD1. Per the germline V gene, CDR1 is MNHNS and CDR2 is SASEGT. The CDR3 has 17 residues. Trimming cost V 3 bases and J 4 bases; bases outside gene matches: 13. CDR3 coding DNA: TGTGCCAGCAGTGACGACAGGGAGACTCATTTTGCAGATACGCAGTATTTT. Amino acid sequence: CASSDDRETHFADTQYF.

The chain joins TRBV9 to TRBJ1-1; 9 bases agree with TRBD1. CDR1 and CDR2 (germline): SGDLS, YYNGEE. Trimming cost V 3 bases and J 5 bases; bases outside gene matches: 5. CDR3 length: 14 residues. The CDR3: CASSATGGATEAFF. In nucleotides, the CDR3 is TGTGCCAGCAGCGCCACAGGGGGCGCGACTGAAGCTTTCTTT. Using reference TRBV9 and TRBJ1-1 for the parts outside the CDR3, the full variable domain is DSGVTQTPKHLITATGQRVTLRCSPRSGDLSVYWYQQSLDQGLQFLIQYYNGEERAKGNILERFSAQQFPDLHSELNLSSLELGDSALYFCASSATGGATEAFFGQGTRLTVV.